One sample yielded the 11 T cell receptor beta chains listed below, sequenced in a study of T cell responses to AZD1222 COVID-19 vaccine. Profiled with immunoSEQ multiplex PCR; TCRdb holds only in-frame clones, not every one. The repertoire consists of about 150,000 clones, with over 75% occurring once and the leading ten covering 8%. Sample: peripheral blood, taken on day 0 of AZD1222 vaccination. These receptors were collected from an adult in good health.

The CDR3 nucleotides read TGTGCCAGCAGCGCTTGGCGCACAGATACGCAGTATTTT. This gives the protein CASSAWRTDTQYF. The chain recombines TRBV9 with TRBJ2-3, with no clear D. This CDR3 region has 13 residues. Deletions cut 3 bases from V and 1 base from J, with 6 bases between. In germline, CDR1 is SGDLS, CDR2 YYNGEE.

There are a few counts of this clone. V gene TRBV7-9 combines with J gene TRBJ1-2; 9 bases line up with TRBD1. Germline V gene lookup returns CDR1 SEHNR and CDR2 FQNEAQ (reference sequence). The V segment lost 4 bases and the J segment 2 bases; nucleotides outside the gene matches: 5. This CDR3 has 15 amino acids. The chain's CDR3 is CASSYRGQANYGYTF. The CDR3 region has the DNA TGTGCCAGCAGCTACAGGGGGCAGGCCAACTATGGCTACACCTTC.

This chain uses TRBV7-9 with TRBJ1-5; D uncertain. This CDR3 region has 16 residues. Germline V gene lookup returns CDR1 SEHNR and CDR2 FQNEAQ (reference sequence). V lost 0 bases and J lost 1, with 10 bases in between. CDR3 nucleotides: TGTGCCAGCAGCTTAGCGGGGAGTGGAAGCAATCAGCCCCAGCATTTT. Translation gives CASSLAGSGSNQPQHF. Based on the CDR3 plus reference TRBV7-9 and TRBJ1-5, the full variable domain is DTGVSQNPRHKITKRGQNVTFRCDPISEHNRLYWYRQTLGQGPEFLTYFQNEAQLEKSRLLSDRFSAERPKGSFSTLEIQRTEQGDSAMYLCASSLAGSGSNQPQHFGDGTRLSIL.

DNA for the CDR3: TGTGCCAGCAGCCGCCTGGCGGGGGGTTACAATGAGCAGTTCTTC. It encodes CASSRLAGGYNEQFF. The chain has TRBV13 and TRBJ2-1; 8 bases agree with TRBD2. The germline gives CDR1 PRHDT, CDR2 FYEKMQ (reference sequence). CDR3 length equals 15 residues. Unmatched junction bases numbered 7, after V lost 5 bases and J lost 4 bases.

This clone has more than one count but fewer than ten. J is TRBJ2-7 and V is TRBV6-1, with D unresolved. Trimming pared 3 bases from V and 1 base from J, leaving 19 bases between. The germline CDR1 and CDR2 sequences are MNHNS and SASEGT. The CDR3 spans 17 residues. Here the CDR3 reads CASSDGRPTYMSYEQYF. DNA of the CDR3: TGTGCCAGCAGTGACGGGCGACCTACCTACATGTCCTACGAGCAGTACTTC.

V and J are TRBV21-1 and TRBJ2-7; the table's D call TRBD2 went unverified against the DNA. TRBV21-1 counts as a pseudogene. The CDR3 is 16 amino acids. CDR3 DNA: TGTGCCAGCAGCAACGCGGGGGTTGCCGCTACCTACGAGCAGTACTTC. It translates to CASSNAGVAATYEQYF.

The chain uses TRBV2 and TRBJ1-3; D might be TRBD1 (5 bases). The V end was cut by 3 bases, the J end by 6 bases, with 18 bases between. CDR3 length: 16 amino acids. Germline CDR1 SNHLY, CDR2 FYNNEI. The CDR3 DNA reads TGTGCCAGCAGTGAGATTGTGAGGCAGGGCCAAAACACCATATATTTT. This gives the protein CASSEIVRQGQNTIYF.

The CDR3 DNA is TGTGCCAGCATTGCACATAGCAATCAGCCCCAGCATTTT. Residues: CASIAHSNQPQHF. V and J are TRBV6-5 and TRBJ1-5; no reliable D call. Trimming left V 7 bases short and J 0 bases short, with 7 bases between. The CDR3 consists of 13 residues. CDR1 and CDR2 (germline): MNHEY, SVGAGI.

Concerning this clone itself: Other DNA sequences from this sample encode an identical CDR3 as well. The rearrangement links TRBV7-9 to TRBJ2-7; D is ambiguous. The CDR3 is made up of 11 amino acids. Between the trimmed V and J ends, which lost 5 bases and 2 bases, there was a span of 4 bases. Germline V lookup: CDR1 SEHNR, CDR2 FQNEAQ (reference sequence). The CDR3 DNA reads TGTGCCAGCAGCCCGGCCTACGAGCAGTACTTC. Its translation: CASSPAYEQYF. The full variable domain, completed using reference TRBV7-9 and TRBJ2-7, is DTGVSQNPRHKITKRGQNVTFRCDPISEHNRLYWYRQTLGQGPEFLTYFQNEAQLEKSRLLSDRFSAERPKGSFSTLEIQRTEQGDSAMYLCASSPAYEQYFGPGTRLTVT.

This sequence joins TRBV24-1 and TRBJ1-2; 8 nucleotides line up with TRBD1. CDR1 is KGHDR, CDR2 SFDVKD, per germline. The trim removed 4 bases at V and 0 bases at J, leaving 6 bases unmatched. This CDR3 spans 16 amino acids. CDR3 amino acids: CATSDTGQGANYGYTF. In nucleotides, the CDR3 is TGTGCCACCAGTGACACTGGACAGGGAGCTAACTATGGCTACACCTTC.

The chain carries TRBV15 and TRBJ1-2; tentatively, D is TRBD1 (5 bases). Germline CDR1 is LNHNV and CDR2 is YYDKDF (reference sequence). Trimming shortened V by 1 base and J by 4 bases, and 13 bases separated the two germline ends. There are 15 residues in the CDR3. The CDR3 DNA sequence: TGTGCCACCAGCAGAGGCGAGGGGCGGATCTATGGCTACACCTTC. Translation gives CATSRGEGRIYGYTF.